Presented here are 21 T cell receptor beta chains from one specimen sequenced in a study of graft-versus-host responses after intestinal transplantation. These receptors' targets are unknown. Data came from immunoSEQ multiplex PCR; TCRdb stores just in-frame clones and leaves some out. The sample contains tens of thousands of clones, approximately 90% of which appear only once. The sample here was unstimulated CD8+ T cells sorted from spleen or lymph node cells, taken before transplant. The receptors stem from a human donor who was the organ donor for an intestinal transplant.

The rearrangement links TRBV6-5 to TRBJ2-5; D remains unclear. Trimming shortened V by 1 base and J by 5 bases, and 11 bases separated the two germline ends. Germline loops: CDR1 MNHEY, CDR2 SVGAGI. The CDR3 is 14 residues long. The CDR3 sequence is CASSYWPLGETQYF. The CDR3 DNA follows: TGTGCCAGCAGTTACTGGCCTTTGGGGGAGACCCAGTACTTC.

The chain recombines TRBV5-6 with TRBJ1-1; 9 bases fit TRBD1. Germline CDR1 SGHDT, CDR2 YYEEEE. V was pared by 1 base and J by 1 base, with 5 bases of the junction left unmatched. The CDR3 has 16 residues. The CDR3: CASSLIMGQGNTEAFF. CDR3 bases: TGTGCCAGCAGCTTGATTATGGGACAGGGGAACACTGAAGCTTTCTTT.

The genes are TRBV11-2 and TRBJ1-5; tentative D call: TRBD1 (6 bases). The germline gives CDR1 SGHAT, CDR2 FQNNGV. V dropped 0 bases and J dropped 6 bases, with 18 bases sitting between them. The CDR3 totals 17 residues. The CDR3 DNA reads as TGTGCCAGCAGCTTAGACGTTTTTGGGGGCCCCAGTCAGCCCCAGCATTTT. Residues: CASSLDVFGGPSQPQHF.

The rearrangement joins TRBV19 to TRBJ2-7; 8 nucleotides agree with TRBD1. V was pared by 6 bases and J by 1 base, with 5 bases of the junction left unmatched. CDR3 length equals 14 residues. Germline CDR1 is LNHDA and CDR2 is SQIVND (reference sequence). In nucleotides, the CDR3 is TGTGCCAGTAGCATCGACAGGGGATCCTACGAGCAGTACTTC. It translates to CASSIDRGSYEQYF.

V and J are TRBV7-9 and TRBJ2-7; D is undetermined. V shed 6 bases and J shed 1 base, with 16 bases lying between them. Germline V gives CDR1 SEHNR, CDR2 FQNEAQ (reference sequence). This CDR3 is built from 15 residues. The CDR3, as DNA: TGTGCCAGCAGTGCCGAGGAGCTTCTTTCCTACGAGCAGTACTTC. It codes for CASSAEELLSYEQYF. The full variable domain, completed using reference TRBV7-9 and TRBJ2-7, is DTGVSQNPRHKITKRGQNVTFRCDPISEHNRLYWYRQTLGQGPEFLTYFQNEAQLEKSRLLSDRFSAERPKGSFSTLEIQRTEQGDSAMYLCASSAEELLSYEQYFGPGTRLTVT.

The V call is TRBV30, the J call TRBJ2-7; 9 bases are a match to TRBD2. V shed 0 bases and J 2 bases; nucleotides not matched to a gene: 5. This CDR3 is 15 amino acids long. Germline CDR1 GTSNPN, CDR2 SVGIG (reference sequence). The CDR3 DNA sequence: TGTGCCTGGAGTGTATTAGCGGGAGTGACCTACGAGCAGTACTTC. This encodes CAWSVLAGVTYEQYF.

The CDR3 reads CASSLGTGLEETQYF. CDR3 coding DNA: TGTGCCAGCAGCTTGGGCACAGGGCTAGAAGAGACCCAGTACTTC. The chain links TRBV5-4 to TRBJ2-5, with TRBD1 as a possible D gene (6 bases). The CDR3 spans 15 residues. Germline V lookup: CDR1 SGHNT, CDR2 YYREEE (reference sequence). V gave up 0 bases and J gave up 3 bases, with 12 bases separating them.

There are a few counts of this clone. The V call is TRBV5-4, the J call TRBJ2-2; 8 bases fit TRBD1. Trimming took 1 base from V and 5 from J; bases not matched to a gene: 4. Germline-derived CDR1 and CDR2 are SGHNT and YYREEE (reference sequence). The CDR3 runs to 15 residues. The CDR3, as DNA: TGTGCCAGCAGCTTGATGGACAGGGAGACCGGGGAGCTGTTTTTT. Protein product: CASSLMDRETGELFF.

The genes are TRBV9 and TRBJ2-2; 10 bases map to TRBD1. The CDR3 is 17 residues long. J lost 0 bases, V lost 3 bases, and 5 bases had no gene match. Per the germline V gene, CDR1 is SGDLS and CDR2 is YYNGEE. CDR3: CASSGGTGVANTGELFF. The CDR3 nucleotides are TGTGCCAGCAGCGGCGGGACAGGGGTTGCGAACACCGGGGAGCTGTTTTTT.

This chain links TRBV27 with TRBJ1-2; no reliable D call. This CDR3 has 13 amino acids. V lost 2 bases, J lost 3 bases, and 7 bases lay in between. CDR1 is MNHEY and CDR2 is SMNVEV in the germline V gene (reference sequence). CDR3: CASSLGVDYGYTF. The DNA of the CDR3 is TGTGCCAGCAGTTTAGGGGTGGACTATGGCTACACCTTC.

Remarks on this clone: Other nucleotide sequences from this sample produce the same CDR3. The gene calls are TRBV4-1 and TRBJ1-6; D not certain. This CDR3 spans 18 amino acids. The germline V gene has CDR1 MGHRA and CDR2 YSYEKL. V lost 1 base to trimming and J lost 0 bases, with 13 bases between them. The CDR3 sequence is CASSQVPVGSSYNSPLHF. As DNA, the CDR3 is TGCGCCAGCAGCCAAGTTCCGGTTGGGAGCTCCTATAATTCACCCCTCCACTTT.

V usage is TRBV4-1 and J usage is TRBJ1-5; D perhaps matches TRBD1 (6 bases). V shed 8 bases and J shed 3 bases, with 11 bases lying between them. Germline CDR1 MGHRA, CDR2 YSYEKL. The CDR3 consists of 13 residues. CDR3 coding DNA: TGCGCCAGCGGACGACAGGACAATCAGCCCCAGCATTTT. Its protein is CASGRQDNQPQHF.

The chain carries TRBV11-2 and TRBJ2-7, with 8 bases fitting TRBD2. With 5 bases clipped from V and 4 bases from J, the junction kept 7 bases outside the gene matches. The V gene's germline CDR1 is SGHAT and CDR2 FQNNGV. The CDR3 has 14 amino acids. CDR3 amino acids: CASSQAGAPYEQYF. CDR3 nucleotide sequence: TGTGCCAGCAGCCAAGCGGGGGCCCCTTACGAGCAGTACTTC.

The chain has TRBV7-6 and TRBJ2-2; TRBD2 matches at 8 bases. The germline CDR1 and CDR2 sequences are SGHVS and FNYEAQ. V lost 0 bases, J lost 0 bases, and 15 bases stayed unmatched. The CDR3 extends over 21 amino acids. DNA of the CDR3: TGTGCCAGCAGCTTAGCGGTGGGCGGGGTAGCGGGAAAGGCGAACACCGGGGAGCTGTTTTTT. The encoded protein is CASSLAVGGVAGKANTGELFF.

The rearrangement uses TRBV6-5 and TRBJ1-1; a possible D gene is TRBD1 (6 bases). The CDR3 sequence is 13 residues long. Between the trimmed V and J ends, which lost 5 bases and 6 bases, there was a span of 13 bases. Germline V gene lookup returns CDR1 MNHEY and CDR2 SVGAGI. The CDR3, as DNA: TGTGCCAGCAGTGTATTGGGGGGCCCTGAAGCTTTCTTT. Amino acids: CASSVLGGPEAFF.

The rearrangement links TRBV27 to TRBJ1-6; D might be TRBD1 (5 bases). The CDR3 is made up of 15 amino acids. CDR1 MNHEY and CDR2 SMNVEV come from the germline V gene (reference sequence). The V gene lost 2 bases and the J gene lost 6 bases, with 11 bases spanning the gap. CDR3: CASSLATGPNSPLHF. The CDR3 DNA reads TGTGCCAGCAGTTTAGCGACGGGACCTAATTCACCCCTCCACTTT.

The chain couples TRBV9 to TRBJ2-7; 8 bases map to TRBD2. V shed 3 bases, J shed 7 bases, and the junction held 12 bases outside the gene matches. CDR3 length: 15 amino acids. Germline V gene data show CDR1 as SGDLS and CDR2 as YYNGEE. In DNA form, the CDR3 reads TGTGCCAGCAGCGGGGGCCTAGCGGGTGATGGGGAGCAGTACTTC. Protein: CASSGGLAGDGEQYF.

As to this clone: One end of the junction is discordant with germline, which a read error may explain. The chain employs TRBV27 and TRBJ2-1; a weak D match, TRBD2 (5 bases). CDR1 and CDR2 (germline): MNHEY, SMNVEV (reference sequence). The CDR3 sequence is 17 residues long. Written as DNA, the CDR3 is TGTGCCAGCAGTCCCCTGCCTACTAGATCCTCCGACAATGAGCAGTTCTTC. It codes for CASSPLPTRSSDNEQFF.

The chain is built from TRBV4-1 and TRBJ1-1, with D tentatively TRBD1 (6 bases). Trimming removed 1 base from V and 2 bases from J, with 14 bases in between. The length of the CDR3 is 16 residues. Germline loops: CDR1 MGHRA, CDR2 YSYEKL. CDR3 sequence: CASSQGGRGGNTEAFF. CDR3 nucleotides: TGCGCCAGCAGCCAAGGGGGGCGTGGTGGCAACACTGAAGCTTTCTTT.

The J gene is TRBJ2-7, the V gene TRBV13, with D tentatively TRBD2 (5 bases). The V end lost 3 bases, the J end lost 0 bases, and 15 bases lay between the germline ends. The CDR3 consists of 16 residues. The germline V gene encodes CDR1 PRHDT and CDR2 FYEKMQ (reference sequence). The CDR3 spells CASSLRLRFDSYEQYF. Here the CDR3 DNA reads TGTGCCAGCAGCTTGAGACTACGATTCGACTCCTACGAGCAGTACTTC.

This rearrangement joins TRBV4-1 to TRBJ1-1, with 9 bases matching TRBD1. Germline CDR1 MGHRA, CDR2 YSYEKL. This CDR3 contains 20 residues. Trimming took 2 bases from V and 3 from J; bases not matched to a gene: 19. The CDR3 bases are TGCGCCAGCAGCCAAAACTGGGAACAGGGGGCGCCGCGGATGGACACTGAAGCTTTCTTT. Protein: CASSQNWEQGAPRMDTEAFF.